This T cell receptor beta chain was sequenced during a study of blood T cell repertoires in COVID-19. Across the whole study: The samples span acute and convalescent COVID-19 from the United States, Italy and Spain. T cells, B-cell-depleted T cells, or PBMCs provided the cDNA or gDNA that served as material.

In the authors' methods: Reference gene primer amplification yielded estimated nucleated cell counts. Clones were sequenced by immunoSEQ multiplex PCR, and TCRdb holds only the in-frame ones, with some missing. For V, J and clone size, that table is used; D and trimming come from the DNA. The sample holds around 270,000 clones, about four fifths seen once. The CDR3 sequence is 14 residues long. The germline V and J ends were trimmed by 3 bases and 4 bases, with 12 bases remaining between them. Germline V lookup: CDR1 MDHEN, CDR2 SYDVKM. Material: peripheral blood. This clonotype was obtained from a woman in her thirties or forties who had recovered from COVID-19. The chain is built from TRBV28 and TRBJ1-1; D gene ambiguous. The CDR3 nucleotides are TGTGCCAGCAGTTTGCAAGTGAGCTCCACTGAAGCTTTCTTT. Protein: CASSLQVSSTEAFF.